This T cell receptor (beta chain) was identified during a study of Ad26.COV2.S vaccination and SARS-CoV-2 variants. Whole-study context: By the intramuscular route, Ad26.COV2.S was given once, or twice 56 days apart.

Overall study results and limits: Individuals receiving vaccine had higher spike-specific TCR breadth than placebo recipients did.

Worth noting for this clone: The antigen remains undetermined.

Indicated treatment: 15 to 20 received Ad26.COV2.S at low or high dose, single or two shots; 5 received placebo; per-sample allocation not given. The investigators took samples on day 63 after the first vaccine or placebo injection. Data came from immunoSEQ multiplex PCR; TCRdb stores just in-frame clones and leaves some out. The sample contains hundreds of thousands of clones, about four fifths of which appear only once. The sequencing used peripheral blood, collected in a trial of Ad26.COV2.S vaccine versus placebo. This sequence was found in a person between 18 and 65 years old who received the Ad26.COV2.S COVID-19 vaccine or a placebo.

The CDR3 DNA reads as TGTGCCAGCAGTGAATTGGGACTTATCTACAATGAGCAGTTCTTC. Translation: CASSELGLIYNEQFF. The chain carries TRBV2 and TRBJ2-1, with D possibly being TRBD2 (6 bases). From germline, CDR1 is SNHLY and CDR2 FYNNEI. The CDR3 is 15 amino acids. V was pared by 2 bases and J by 3 bases, with 11 bases between.